This T cell receptor beta chain appears in the sequencing data of a study of blood T cell repertoires in COVID-19. Study summary: COVID-19 samples, acute and convalescent, were from the United States, Italy and Spain.

The V and J ends lost 0 bases and 6 bases, in that order; junction bases with no gene match: 7. Germline CDR1 is MNHEY and CDR2 is SVGEGT. The CDR3 sequence is 16 residues long. Only in-frame clones appear in the TCRdb table, and some are missing; sequencing was by immunoSEQ multiplex PCR. Found here are about 110,000 clones, around 82% of them singletons; the top ten hold almost 4.5%. Sequencing used peripheral blood. The V call is TRBV6-2 or TRBV6-3, the J call TRBJ1-5; 8 bases map to TRBD1. The receptor was isolated from a human donor in a cohort sampled during active or convalescent COVID-19. The CDR3 is CASSYSGRGRVQPQHF. In DNA, the CDR3 is TGTGCCAGCAGTTACTCGGGCAGGGGGCGCGTTCAGCCCCAGCATTTT.